The present entry profiles one TCR beta chain with its context. The sample originates from a study of T cell responses to AZD1222 COVID-19 vaccine. Sequenced by immunoSEQ multiplex PCR; TCRdb stores in-frame clones only, minus some. The data contain 140,000 to 150,000 clones, 93% of them seen just once; the ten biggest clones take up around 12%. The CDR3 spans 15 residues. CDR1 and CDR2 (germline): LGHDT, YNNKEL (reference sequence). Between the trimmed V and J ends, which lost 4 bases and 0 bases, there was a span of 10 bases. The TCR comes from an adult who had recovered from COVID-19. The sequencing used peripheral blood, collected after recovery from COVID-19. The chain combines TRBV3-1 (or the pseudogene TRBV3-2) with TRBJ1-5; no clear D. The CDR3 loop is CASSPGRYSNQPQHF. CDR3 DNA sequence: TGTGCCAGCAGCCCGGGTCGTTATAGCAATCAGCCCCAGCATTTT.